This T cell receptor (beta chain) was identified in a study of breast tumors, draining lymph nodes, adjacent tissues. General study results and limits: Compared with lymph nodes, tumors were less diverse; compared with nontumor tissue, more. Luminal-like breast cancer showed significantly greater tumor-nontumor repertoire similarity than basal-like breast cancer did.

Germline CDR1 is DFQATT and CDR2 is SNEGSKA (reference sequence). CDR3 length: 13 amino acids. Each CDR3 protein gets one entry after TCRdb re-called the multiplex PCR reads with MiXCR. The sample has under 250,000 distinct CDR3 sequences, about 30% seen once; the top ten hold approximately 1.5%. Breast cancer patients provided tissue from their axillary draining lymph nodes. Note on this clonotype: What it binds is unknown. Its ends do not fully match the called genes, so a read error is possible.

Material: axillary lymph node tissue. The J gene is TRBJ1-4, the V gene TRBV20-1; 9 bases map to TRBD1. The sequence came from a female donor with breast cancer. Some clones in this sample may be carry-over from other donors' samples. The CDR3 region has the DNA TGCAGTATTCCGGGACAGGGAGTTGAGAAACCGTTTTTT. Protein product: CSIPGQGVEKPFF.